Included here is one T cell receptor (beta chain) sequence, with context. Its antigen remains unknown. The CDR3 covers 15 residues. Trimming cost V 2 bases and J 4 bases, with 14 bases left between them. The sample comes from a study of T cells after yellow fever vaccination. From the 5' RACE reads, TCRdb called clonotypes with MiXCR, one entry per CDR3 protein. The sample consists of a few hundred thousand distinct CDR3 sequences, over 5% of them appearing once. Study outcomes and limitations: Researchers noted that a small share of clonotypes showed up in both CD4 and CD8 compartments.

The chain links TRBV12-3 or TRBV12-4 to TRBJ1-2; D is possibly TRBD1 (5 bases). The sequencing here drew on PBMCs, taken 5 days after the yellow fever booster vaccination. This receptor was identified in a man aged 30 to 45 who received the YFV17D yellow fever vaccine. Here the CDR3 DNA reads TGTGCCAGCAGTTTATCCCAGGGAGCTCTCTATGGCTACACCTTC. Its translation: CASSLSQGALYGYTF.